This T cell receptor (beta chain) originates from a study of chemoradiotherapy in HPV16-positive cancers. Study-wide background: Candidate HPV-specific clones and shared TCR motifs came from a couple of HPV16-positive patients.

CDR3 size: 13 residues. V lost 5 bases to trimming and J lost 7 bases; unmatched junction nucleotides: 3. Per the germline V gene, CDR1 is SGHTA and CDR2 is FQGNSA. Profiled with immunoSEQ multiplex PCR; TCRdb holds only in-frame clones, not every one. The table lists 8,000 to 9,000 clones, about 79% of them singletons. The clonotype was recovered from a human donor with HPV-associated anogenital cancer. J is TRBJ1-2 and V is TRBV7-2; 11 bases map to TRBD1. Collection of the sample occurred from a patient who underwent chemoradiotherapy. For the CDR3, the DNA is TGTGCCAGCAGCGCCGGGACAGGGGGTGGCTACACCTTC. Encoded protein: CASSAGTGGGYTF.